The 10 T cell receptor beta chains given below trace back to one sample, sequenced in a study of metastatic and nonmetastatic thyroid tumors. Before thyroid surgery, none of the patients had received any treatment. TCRdb redid the clone calls on the PCR reads using MiXCR. The sample carries 55,000 or so clones, approximately 17% recorded once. The sequenced sample was blood. All receptors derive from a female donor with papillary thyroid cancer or a benign thyroid nodule (not recorded which). Some clones in this sample may be carry-over from other donors' samples.

The gene calls are TRBV6-2 or TRBV6-3 and TRBJ2-7, with 8 bases lining up with TRBD2. Germline CDR1 MNHEY, CDR2 SVGEGT. V gave up 3 bases and J gave up 7 bases; unmatched junction bases: 8. The CDR3 loop spans 14 amino acids. In DNA form, the CDR3 reads TGTGCCAGCAGTTATGTCCTGCGGGAGGATGAGCAGTACTTC. It specifies CASSYVLREDEQYF.

This clone was seen repeatedly, ten times or more. This chain connects TRBV6-1 to TRBJ2-1, with TRBD2 identical over 10 bases. Per the germline V gene, CDR1 is MNHNS and CDR2 is SASEGT. V trimming: 5 bases; J trimming: 10 bases; junction bases outside the gene matches: 8. The CDR3 is 14 amino acids. CDR3 protein: CASSSLAGAGEQFF. The CDR3 region has the DNA TGTGCCAGCAGTAGCCTAGCGGGAGCAGGGGAGCAGTTCTTC.

This sequence joins TRBV12-3 or TRBV12-4 and TRBJ1-3; TRBD1 matches at 9 bases. V gave up 7 bases and J gave up 4 bases; unmatched junction bases: 17. CDR3 size: 18 residues. CDR3 amino acids: CASIFLPLGGQGGNTIYF. The CDR3 DNA reads as TGTGCCAGCATTTTCCTCCCGTTGGGCGGACAGGGGGGAAACACCATATATTTT.

The chain employs TRBV7-2 and TRBJ1-6; D ambiguous. The CDR3 consists of 14 residues. The V end was cut by 2 bases, the J end by 7 bases, with 9 bases between. Germline V gene lookup returns CDR1 SGHTA and CDR2 FQGNSA. CDR3 sequence reads: CASSLKGGNSPLHF. The DNA of the CDR3 is TGTGCCAGCAGCTTAAAGGGTGGCAATTCACCCCTCCACTTT.

Many counts were recorded for this clone. The chain combines TRBV7-9 with TRBJ2-5; D not certain. V dropped 2 bases and J dropped 3 bases, with 10 bases sitting between them. The CDR3 extends over 14 amino acids. Germline V CDR1 and CDR2: SEHNR, FQNEAQ (reference sequence). The CDR3 loop reads CASSLNRDEETQYF. CDR3 nucleotides: TGTGCCAGCAGCTTAAATAGGGATGAAGAGACCCAGTACTTC.

This clone turned up a few times. The chain uses TRBV6-1 and TRBJ2-2; the match to TRBD2 covers 8 bases. Unmatched junction bases numbered 6, after V lost 8 bases and J lost 4 bases. This CDR3 comprises 14 residues. Germline V gene data show CDR1 as MNHNS and CDR2 as SASEGT. CDR3 bases: TGTGCCAGCTTCCGTCTAGCGGGCACCGGGGAGCTGTTTTTT. Protein: CASFRLAGTGELFF.

This clone was detected only a few times. A much larger clone differs from this one at a single base, so this may be a read error. The J gene is TRBJ1-2, the V gene TRBV4-1; 8 positions match TRBD1. CDR1 is MGHRA, CDR2 YSYEKL, per germline. CDR3 length equals 13 residues. The CDR3, as DNA: TGCGCCAGCAGCTACCGACAGGGGTTTGACTACGCCTTC. It encodes CASSYRQGFDYAF.

This clone has ten or more counts. This CDR3 is also generated by other DNA sequences in the sample. The chain combines TRBV7-3 with TRBJ2-2, with 8 bases that match TRBD1. The CDR3 loop spans 13 amino acids. With 7 bases clipped from V and 7 bases from J, the junction kept 5 bases outside the gene matches. The germline CDR1 and CDR2 sequences are SGHTA and FQGTGA. This chain's CDR3 is CASTGTGSGELFF. CDR3 nucleotides: TGTGCCAGCACCGGGACAGGAAGCGGGGAGCTGTTTTTT.

A few counts support this clone. One end of the junction does not line up with germline, which may come from a read error. The DNA of the CDR3 is TGTTCCAGCAGCTGCCGCGGGGGCAATCAGCCCCAGCATTTT. This encodes CSSSCRGGNQPQHF. The V call is TRBV12-3 or TRBV12-4, the J call TRBJ1-5; D unresolved. CDR3 length: 14 residues.

This clone was observed many times. This sequence joins TRBV24-1 and TRBJ2-7, with 8 bases fitting TRBD2. This CDR3 comprises 14 residues. Germline lookup yields CDR1 KGHDR and CDR2 SFDVKD. The trim removed 6 bases at V and 4 bases at J, leaving 7 bases unmatched. In DNA form, the CDR3 reads TGTGCCACCAGTTCGGGAGGGAGATCTTACGAGCAGTACTTC. The encoded protein is CATSSGGRSYEQYF.